The clone carrying this T cell receptor (beta chain) was detected only once. This sample stems from a study of blood T cell repertoires in COVID-19. Germline V gene lookup returns CDR1 SNHLY and CDR2 FYNNEI. V gave up 6 bases and J gave up 6 bases, with 15 bases separating them. This CDR3 region has 13 residues. TCRdb's copy holds only in-frame clones and misses some; the assay was immunoSEQ multiplex PCR. The repertoire holds around 290,000 clones, with about 86% as singletons. This chain uses TRBV2 with TRBJ2-7; no clear D gene. This clonotype was sampled from a woman between 65 and 79 years old with COVID-19, enrolled during active disease. The sequenced sample was peripheral blood. CDR3 sequence: CASSGSPRGEQYF. As DNA, the CDR3 is TGTGCCAGCAGCGGGTCACCCCGCGGCGAGCAGTACTTC.